This is a list of T cell receptor beta chains from one sample in a study of type 1 regulatory T cells. What these receptors recognize is not known. TCRdb reanalysed the reads using MiXCR and keeps one entry per CDR3 protein. The table shows 60,000 to 80,000 distinct CDR3 sequences, with about 69% occurring only once. Sequences were obtained from cultured T cells, either the whole culture or a sorted T cell fraction (not recorded which). Receptors were obtained from a human donor in good health. CDR3s include the opening cysteine and the closing phenylalanine or tryptophan. The D gene is left open where the match is weak. Rows may omit the clone size; those that give it use once, few, many or a size class.

clone size	D gene	V gene	J gene	CDR3 DNA	CDR3 protein
few	TRBD2	TRBV5-1	TRBJ2-3	TGCGCCAGCAGCTCTGGACTAGCGGGTGGAATCACAGATACGCAGTATTTT	CASSSGLAGGITDTQYF
-	-	TRBV6-2/TRBV6-3	TRBJ2-3	TGTGCCAGCAGTTCGACTAGTTACACAGATACGCAGTATTTT	CASSSTSYTDTQYF
few	-	TRBV20-1	TRBJ1-1	TGCAGTGCTTCGTCTCCAGGGTTTGGGAACACTGAAGCTTTCTTT	CSASSPGFGNTEAFF
-	TRBD2	TRBV20-1	TRBJ2-7	TGCAGTGCTCAAGGACTAGCGGGAGGTCACTCCTACGAGCAGTACTTC	CSAQGLAGGHSYEQYF
-	-	TRBV27	TRBJ1-1	TGTGCCAGCAGGCGAAAATGGGACACGAACACTGAAGCTTTCTTT	CASRRKWDTNTEAFF
few	TRBD1	TRBV10-3	TRBJ2-5	TGTGCCATCAGTCCGGACAGGCAAGAGACCCAGTACTTC	CAISPDRQETQYF
-	-	TRBV20-1	TRBJ2-2	-	CSARDLGENTGSCFF
-	-	TRBV24-1	TRBJ1-5	TGTGCCACCCAAATGGGGAGGTCAAGCAATCAGCCCCAGCATTTT	CATQMGRSSNQPQHF
once	TRBD2	TRBV5-4	TRBJ2-2	TGTGCCAGCAGCTTGGGACTAGCCGTAACCGGGGAGCTGTTTTTT	CASSLGLAVTGELFF
few	-	TRBV5-1	TRBJ2-1	TGCGCCAGCAGCTTGGTTGGCGGGGTCCCCAACAATGAGCAGTTCTTC	CASSLVGGVPNNEQFF
-	-	TRBV28	TRBJ2-1	TGTGCCAGCAGTCCCCCGGACAAAGTGTTGTACAATGAGCAGTTCTTC	CASSPPDKVLYNEQFF
-	-	TRBV6-6	TRBJ2-7	TGTGCCAGCACGGTGACAGAAGCCTACGAGCAGTACTTC	CASTVTEAYEQYF
-	TRBD1	TRBV4-3	TRBJ2-1	TGCGCCAGCAGCCAAAATGGACAGGCCTACAATGAGCAGTTCTTC	CASSQNGQAYNEQFF
few	-	TRBV14	TRBJ2-7	TGTGCCAGCAGCCAAGGGTCAGGTCCCTCCTACGAGCAGTACTTC	CASSQGSGPSYEQYF
-	TRBD1	TRBV11-2	TRBJ1-2	TGTGCCAGCAGCCCGTCGGGACAGCAGGGCTATGGCTACACCTTC	CASSPSGQQGYGYTF
few	-	TRBV5-6	TRBJ2-7	TGTGCCAGCAGCCCGTGGACAGTTTACGAGCAGTACTTC	CASSPWTVYEQYF
-	TRBD1	TRBV5-1	TRBJ1-1	TGCGCCAGCAGTCATGGACAGGGGGCAGGGACTGAAGCTTTCTTT	CASSHGQGAGTEAFF
-	-	TRBV7-9	TRBJ1-2	TGTGCCAGCAGCTTAGGCGGAGATTCGGGAGGCTACACCTTC	CASSLGGDSGGYTF
-	TRBD2	TRBV9	TRBJ2-3	TGTGCCAGCAGCCCAGGACTAGCGAGGGATACGCAGTATTTT	CASSPGLARDTQYF
-	TRBD2	TRBV5-1	TRBJ2-1	TGCGCCAGCAGAGACCCTCTAGCGGGGGCCTACAATGAGCAGTTCTTC	CASRDPLAGAYNEQFF
few	TRBD2	TRBV7-6	TRBJ2-7	TGTGCCAGCAGCTTATCGTTGCGGGAGGGTGAGCAGTACTTC	CASSLSLREGEQYF
-	-	TRBV18	TRBJ1-3	TGTGCCAGCTCACCAGGCCGGTTGACCGGAAACACCATATATTTT	CASSPGRLTGNTIYF
-	-	TRBV5-1	TRBJ2-5	TGCGCCAGCAGCTTCCGGGAACAAGAGACCCAGTACTTC	CASSFREQETQYF
-	TRBD2	TRBV5-1	TRBJ2-6	TGCGCCAGCAGCCGGGAGGGTGCCGGGGCCAACGTCCTGACTTTC	CASSREGAGANVLTF
few	-	TRBV3-1	TRBJ1-1	TGTGCCAGCACCGTGACCCGGGCAGGCACTGAAGCTTTCTTT	CASTVTRAGTEAFF
once	TRBD1	TRBV20-1	TRBJ2-5	TGCAGTGCACCCGGGACAGGGGGCGCGGAGACCCAGTACTTC	CSAPGTGGAETQYF
-	-	TRBV4-1	TRBJ1-1	TGCGCCAGCAGCCACGACGACAGCCGAAACACTGAAGCTTTCTTT	CASSHDDSRNTEAFF
-	-	TRBV15	TRBJ2-3	TGTGCCACCAGCAGTGGTGGGAGCACAGATACGCAGTATTTT	CATSSGGSTDTQYF
-	TRBD1	TRBV5-6	TRBJ1-5	TGTGCCAGCAGTCGGACGACTACGGGACAGCCCAATCAGCCCCAGCATTTT	CASSRTTTGQPNQPQHF
-	-	TRBV5-1	TRBJ2-7	TGCGCCAGCAGCTTCGACCCGATCTCCTACGAGCAGTACTTC	CASSFDPISYEQYF
-	TRBD1	TRBV5-1	TRBJ1-1	TGCGCCAGCAGCGACACAGGGGGGTCCACTGAAGCTTTCTTT	CASSDTGGSTEAFF
-	-	TRBV24-1	TRBJ1-5	TGTGCCACCAGTGATCCACCCAGCAATCAGCCCCAGCATTTT	CATSDPPSNQPQHF
-	-	TRBV27	TRBJ1-3	TGTGCCAGCAGATCCGGCTCTGGAAACACCATATATTTT	CASRSGSGNTIYF
few	TRBD2	TRBV20-1	TRBJ2-1	TGCAGTGCTCCAAGGACTAGCGGGAGTAATGAGCAGTTCTTC	CSAPRTSGSNEQFF
many	-	TRBV4-1	TRBJ2-4	TGCGCCAGCAGCCAACCAACACTGGCGGTAGCCAAAAACATTCAGTACTTC	CASSQPTLAVAKNIQYF
-	TRBD2	TRBV6-2/TRBV6-3	TRBJ2-1	TGTGCCAGCAGTTACCAACCCCGAGCGGGGGCATACAATGAGCAGTTCTTC	CASSYQPRAGAYNEQFF
-	-	TRBV20-1	TRBJ2-1	TGCAGTGCTAGTCAAGGGACCATTGGCTACAATGAGCAGTTCTTC	CSASQGTIGYNEQFF
few	-	TRBV4-3	TRBJ1-1	TGCGCCAGCAGCCAAGATGGACCCAGGGACACTGAAGCTTTCTTT	CASSQDGPRDTEAFF
-	-	TRBV12-3/TRBV12-4	TRBJ2-2	TGTGCCAGCAGTCCCGGAACGGGACTCGGGGGGGAGCTGTTTTTT	CASSPGTGLGGELFF
-	TRBD1	TRBV4-1	TRBJ2-1	TGCGCCAGCAGTGTTGACAGGGAATTTGATGAGCAGTTCTTC	CASSVDREFDEQFF
medium-sized	TRBD1	TRBV15	TRBJ2-5	TGTGCCACCAGCAGGGACAGGGGCCAAGAGACCCAGTACTTC	CATSRDRGQETQYF
-	TRBD2	TRBV5-1	TRBJ2-1	TGCGCCAGCAGCCCCGGACTAGCGGTGGTCAATGAGCAGTTCTTC	CASSPGLAVVNEQFF
once	TRBD2	TRBV19	TRBJ2-2	TGTGCCAGTAGCAAAGGTAGCGGGGCAAACACCGGGAAGCTGTTTTTT	CASSKGSGANTGKLFF
-	-	TRBV15	TRBJ2-1	TGTGCCACCAGCAGAGTCGGGGCTGCCTACAATGAGCAGTTCTTC	CATSRVGAAYNEQFF
many	-	TRBV27	TRBJ2-5	TGTGCCAGCAGCACTTCTTTATACCAAGAGACCCAGTACTTC	CASSTSLYQETQYF
-	TRBD2	TRBV2	TRBJ2-7	TGTGCCAGCAAGGAGTCTAGCGGGGGGCTCGGCGAGCAGTACTTC	CASKESSGGLGEQYF
few	TRBD2	TRBV10-3	TRBJ2-1	TGTGCCATCAGCCTAGCGGGACTCGACAATGAGCAGTTCTTC	CAISLAGLDNEQFF
-	-	TRBV20-1	TRBJ2-5	TGCAGTGCTAGAGACCCGGGACCCAAAGAGACCCAGTACTTC	CSARDPGPKETQYF
-	-	TRBV5-6	TRBJ1-2	TGTGCCAGCAGCGGAGGCCCGTATGGCTACACCTTC	CASSGGPYGYTF
many	TRBD1	TRBV5-1	TRBJ1-2	TGCGCCAGCAGCCCACAGGGGGTGGCTAACTATGGCTACACCTTC	CASSPQGVANYGYTF